This T cell receptor (beta chain) was sequenced for a study of radiation and T cells in renal cell carcinoma. Overall study findings and caveats: No pretreatment tumor biopsies were available for baseline clonotypes.

Libraries were prepared by immunoSEQ multiplex PCR; TCRdb keeps only in-frame clonotypes and omits some of them. The sample lists 150,000 to 200,000 clones, about nine tenths occurring once. In the case of this clone: Its antigen is still unknown.

The CDR3 runs to 14 residues. Per germline, CDR1 LNHDA and CDR2 SQIVND (reference sequence). V shed 6 bases, J shed 6 bases, and the junction held 7 bases outside the gene matches. As to time point: blood 4 weeks post-SBRT, at nephrectomy. Treatment specified: 15 Gy SBRT to primary tumor, nephrectomy 4 weeks later. The V and J genes are TRBV19 and TRBJ1-5; TRBD1 matches 8 bases. The input for sequencing was blood, taken from a patient whose treatment included radiotherapy and nephrectomy. The TCR was taken from a woman aged 45-60 years with renal cell carcinoma. This CDR3 is CASSLSGTGQPQHF. CDR3 DNA: TGTGCCAGTAGCCTTTCGGGGACAGGTCAGCCCCAGCATTTT. The full variable domain, in which reference TRBV19 and TRBJ1-5 provide the parts outside the CDR3, is DGGITQSPKYLFRKEGQNVTLSCEQNLNHDAMYWYRQDPGQGLRLIYYSQIVNDFQKGDIAEGYSVSREKKESFPLTVTSAQKNPTAFYLCASSLSGTGQPQHFGDGTRLSIL.